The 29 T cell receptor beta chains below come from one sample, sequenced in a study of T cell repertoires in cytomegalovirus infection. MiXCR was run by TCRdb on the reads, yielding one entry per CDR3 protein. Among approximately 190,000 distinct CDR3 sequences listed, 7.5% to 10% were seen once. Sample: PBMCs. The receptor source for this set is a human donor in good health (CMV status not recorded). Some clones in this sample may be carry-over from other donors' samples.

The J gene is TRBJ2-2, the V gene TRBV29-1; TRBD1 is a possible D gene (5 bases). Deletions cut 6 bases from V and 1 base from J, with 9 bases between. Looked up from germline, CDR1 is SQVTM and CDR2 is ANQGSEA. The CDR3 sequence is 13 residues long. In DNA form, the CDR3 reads TGCAGCGTAGAGGACAAGAACACCGGGGAGCTGTTTTTT. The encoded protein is CSVEDKNTGELFF.

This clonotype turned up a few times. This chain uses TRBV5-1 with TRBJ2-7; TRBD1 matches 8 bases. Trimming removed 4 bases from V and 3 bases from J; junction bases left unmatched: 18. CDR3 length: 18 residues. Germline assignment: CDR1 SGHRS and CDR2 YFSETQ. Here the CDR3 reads CASSLRTGTGNLHYEQYF. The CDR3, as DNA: TGCGCCAGCAGCCTTCGTACCGGGACAGGAAACCTCCACTACGAGCAGTACTTC.

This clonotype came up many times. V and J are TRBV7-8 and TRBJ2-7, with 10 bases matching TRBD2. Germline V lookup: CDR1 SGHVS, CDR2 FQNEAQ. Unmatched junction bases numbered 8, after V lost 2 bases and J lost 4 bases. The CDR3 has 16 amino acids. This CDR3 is CASSLRLAGPGYEQYF. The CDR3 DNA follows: TGTGCCAGCAGCTTAAGACTAGCGGGTCCGGGGTACGAGCAGTACTTC.

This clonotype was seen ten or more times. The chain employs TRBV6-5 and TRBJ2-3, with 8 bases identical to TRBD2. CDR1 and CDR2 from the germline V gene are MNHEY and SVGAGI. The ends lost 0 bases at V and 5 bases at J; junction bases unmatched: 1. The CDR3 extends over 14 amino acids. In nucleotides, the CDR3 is TGTGCCAGCAGTTACTCAGCGGGAGAAGATACGCAGTATTTT. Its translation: CASSYSAGEDTQYF.

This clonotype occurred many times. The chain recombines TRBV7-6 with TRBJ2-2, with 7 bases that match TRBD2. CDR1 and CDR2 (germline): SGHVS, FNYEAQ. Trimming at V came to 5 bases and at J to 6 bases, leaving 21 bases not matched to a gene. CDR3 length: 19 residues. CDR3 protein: CASSAPRIGTTGSAGELFF. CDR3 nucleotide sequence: TGTGCCAGCAGCGCGCCGCGAATCGGGACTACCGGGAGTGCCGGGGAGCTGTTTTTT.

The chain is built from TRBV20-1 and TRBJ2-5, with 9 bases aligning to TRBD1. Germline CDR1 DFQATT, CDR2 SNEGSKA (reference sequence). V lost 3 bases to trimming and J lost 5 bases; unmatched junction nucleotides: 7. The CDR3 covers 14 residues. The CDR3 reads CSARGQGNSETQYF. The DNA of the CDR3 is TGCAGTGCTAGGGGACAGGGAAATTCGGAGACCCAGTACTTC.

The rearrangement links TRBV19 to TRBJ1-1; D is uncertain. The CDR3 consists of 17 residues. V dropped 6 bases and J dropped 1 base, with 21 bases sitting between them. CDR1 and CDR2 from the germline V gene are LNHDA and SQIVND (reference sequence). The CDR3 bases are TGTGCCAGTAGCCCGGTCATGTTGGACGGAAAGAACACTGAAGCTTTCTTT. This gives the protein CASSPVMLDGKNTEAFF.

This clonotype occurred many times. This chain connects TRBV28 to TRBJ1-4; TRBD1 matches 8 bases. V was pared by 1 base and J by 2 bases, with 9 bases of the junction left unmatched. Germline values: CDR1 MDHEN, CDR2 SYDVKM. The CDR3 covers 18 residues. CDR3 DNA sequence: TGTGCCAGCAGTTTATCGCGGGACAGGCGGAGGACTAATGAAAAACTGTTTTTT. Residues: CASSLSRDRRRTNEKLFF.

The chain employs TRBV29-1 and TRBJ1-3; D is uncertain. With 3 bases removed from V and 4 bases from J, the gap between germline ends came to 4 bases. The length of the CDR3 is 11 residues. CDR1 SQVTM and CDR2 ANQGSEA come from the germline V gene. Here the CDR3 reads CSVDLGNTIYF. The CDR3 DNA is TGCAGCGTTGACCTGGGAAACACCATATATTTT.

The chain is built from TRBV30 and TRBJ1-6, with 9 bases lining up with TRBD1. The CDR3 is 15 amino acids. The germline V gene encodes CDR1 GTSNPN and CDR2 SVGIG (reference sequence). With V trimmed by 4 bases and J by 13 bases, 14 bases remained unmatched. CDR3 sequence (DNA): TGTGCCTGGACACCTCAACAGGGGGCATTGGCTCCCCTCCACTTT. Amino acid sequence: CAWTPQQGALAPLHF. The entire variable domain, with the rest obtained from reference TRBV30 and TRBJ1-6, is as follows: SQTIHQWPATLVQPVGSPLSLECTVEGTSNPNLYWYRQAAGRGLQLLFYSVGIGQISSEVPQNLSASRPQDRQFILSSKKLLLSDSGFYLCAWTPQQGALAPLHFGNGTRLTVT.

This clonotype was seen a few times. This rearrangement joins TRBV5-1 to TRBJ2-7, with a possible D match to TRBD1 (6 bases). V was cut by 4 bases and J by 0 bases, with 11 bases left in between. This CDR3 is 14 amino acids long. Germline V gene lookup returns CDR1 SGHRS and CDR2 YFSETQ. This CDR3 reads CASSQRDISYEQYF. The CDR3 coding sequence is TGCGCCAGCAGCCAACGGGACATCTCCTACGAGCAGTACTTC.

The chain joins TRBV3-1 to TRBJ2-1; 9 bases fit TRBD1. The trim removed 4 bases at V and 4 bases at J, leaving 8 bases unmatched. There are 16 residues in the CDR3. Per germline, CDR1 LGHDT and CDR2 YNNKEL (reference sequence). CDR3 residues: CASSPPGTGRYNEQFF. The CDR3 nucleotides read TGTGCCAGCAGCCCGCCTGGGACAGGGAGGTACAATGAGCAGTTCTTC.

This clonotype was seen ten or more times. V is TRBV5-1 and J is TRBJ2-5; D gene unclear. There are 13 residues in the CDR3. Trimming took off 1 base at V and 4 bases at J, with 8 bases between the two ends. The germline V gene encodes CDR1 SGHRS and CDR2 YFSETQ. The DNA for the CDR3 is TGCGCCAGCAGCTTGACTATATCAGAGACCCAGTACTTC. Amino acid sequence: CASSLTISETQYF.

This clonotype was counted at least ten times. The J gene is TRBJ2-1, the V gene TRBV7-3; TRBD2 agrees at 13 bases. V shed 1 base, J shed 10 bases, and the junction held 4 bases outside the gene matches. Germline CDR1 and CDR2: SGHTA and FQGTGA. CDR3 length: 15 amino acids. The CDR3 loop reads CASSLRLAGGREQFF. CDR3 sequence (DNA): TGTGCCAGCAGCTTAAGACTAGCGGGAGGTAGGGAGCAGTTCTTC.

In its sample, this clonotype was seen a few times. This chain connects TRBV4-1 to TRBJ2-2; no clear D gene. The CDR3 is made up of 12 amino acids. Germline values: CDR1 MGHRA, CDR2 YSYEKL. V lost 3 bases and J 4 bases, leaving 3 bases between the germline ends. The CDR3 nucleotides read TGCGCCAGCAGCCATGCCACCGGGGAGCTGTTTTTT. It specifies CASSHATGELFF.

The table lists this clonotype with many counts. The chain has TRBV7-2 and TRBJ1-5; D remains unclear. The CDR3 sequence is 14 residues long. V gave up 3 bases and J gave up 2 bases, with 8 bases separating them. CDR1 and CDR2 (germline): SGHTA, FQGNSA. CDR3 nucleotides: TGTGCCAGCAGCTTTTCTAACGGCAATCAGCCCCAGCATTTT. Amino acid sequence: CASSFSNGNQPQHF.

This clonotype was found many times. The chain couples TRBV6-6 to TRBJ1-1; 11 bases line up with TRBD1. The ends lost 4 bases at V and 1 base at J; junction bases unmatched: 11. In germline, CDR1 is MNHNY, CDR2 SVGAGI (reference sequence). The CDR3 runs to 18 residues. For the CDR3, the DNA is TGTGCCAGCAGTTCTCTCAGGACAGGGGGCATGAAGAACACTGAAGCTTTCTTT. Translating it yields CASSSLRTGGMKNTEAFF.

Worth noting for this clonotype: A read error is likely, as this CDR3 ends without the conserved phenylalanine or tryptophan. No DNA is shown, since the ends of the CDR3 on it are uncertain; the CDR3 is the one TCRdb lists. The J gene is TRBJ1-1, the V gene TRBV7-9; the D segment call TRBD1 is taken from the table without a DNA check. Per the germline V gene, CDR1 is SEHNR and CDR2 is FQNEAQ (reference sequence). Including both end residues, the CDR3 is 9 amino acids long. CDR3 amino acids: CASSLEDSL.

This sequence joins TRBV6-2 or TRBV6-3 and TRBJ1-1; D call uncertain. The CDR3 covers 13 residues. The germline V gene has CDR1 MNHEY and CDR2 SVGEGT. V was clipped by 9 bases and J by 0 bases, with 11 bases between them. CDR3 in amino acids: CASLPELNTEAFF. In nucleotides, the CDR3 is TGTGCCAGTCTCCCGGAGTTGAACACTGAAGCTTTCTTT.

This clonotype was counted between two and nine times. The CDR3 loop is CASSYPLTTHKDTEAFF. CDR3 nucleotide sequence: TGTGCCAGCAGTTACCCCCTAACGACACATAAGGACACTGAAGCTTTCTTT. The chain joins TRBV6-6 to TRBJ1-1; the D is unclear. There are 17 residues in the CDR3. V was shortened by 2 bases and J by 3 bases, with 19 bases between the two germline ends. The germline gives CDR1 MNHNY, CDR2 SVGAGI (reference sequence).

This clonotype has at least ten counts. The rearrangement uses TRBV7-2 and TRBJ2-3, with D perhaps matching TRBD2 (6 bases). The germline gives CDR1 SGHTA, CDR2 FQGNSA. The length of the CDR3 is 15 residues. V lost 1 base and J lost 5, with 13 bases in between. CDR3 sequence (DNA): TGTGCCAGCAGCTTAGAGGGTGGAGGGTTAGATACGCAGTATTTT. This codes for CASSLEGGGLDTQYF. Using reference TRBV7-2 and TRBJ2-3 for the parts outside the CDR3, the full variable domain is GAGVSQSPSNKVTEKGKDVELRCDPISGHTALYWYRQSLGQGLEFLIYFQGNSAPDKSGLPSDRFSAERTGGSVSTLTIQRTQQEDSAVYLCASSLEGGGLDTQYFGPGTRLTVL.

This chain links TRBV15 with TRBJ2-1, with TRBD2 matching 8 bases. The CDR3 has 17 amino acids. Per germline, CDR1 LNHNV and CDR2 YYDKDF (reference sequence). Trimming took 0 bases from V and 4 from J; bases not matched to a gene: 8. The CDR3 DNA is TGTGCCACCAGCAGAGACGGGGGGGCCAGAGGATACAATGAGCAGTTCTTC. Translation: CATSRDGGARGYNEQFF.

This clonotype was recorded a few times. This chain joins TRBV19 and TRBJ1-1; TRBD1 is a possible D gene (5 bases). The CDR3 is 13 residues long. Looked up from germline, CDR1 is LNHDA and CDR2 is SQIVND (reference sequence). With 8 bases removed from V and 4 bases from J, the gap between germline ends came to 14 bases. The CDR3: CASYAGGTTEAFF. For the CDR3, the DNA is TGTGCCAGTTATGCGGGGGGTACCACTGAAGCTTTCTTT. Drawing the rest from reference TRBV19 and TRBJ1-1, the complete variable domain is DGGITQSPKYLFRKEGQNVTLSCEQNLNHDAMYWYRQDPGQGLRLIYYSQIVNDFQKGDIAEGYSVSREKKESFPLTVTSAQKNPTAFYLCASYAGGTTEAFFGQGTRLTVV.

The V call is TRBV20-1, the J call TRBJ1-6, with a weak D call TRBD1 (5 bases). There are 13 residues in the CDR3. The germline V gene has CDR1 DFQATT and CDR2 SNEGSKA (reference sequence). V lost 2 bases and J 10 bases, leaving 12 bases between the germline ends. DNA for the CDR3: TGCAGTGCTAGAACCCGGGGCCTATCACCCCTCCACTTT. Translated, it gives CSARTRGLSPLHF.

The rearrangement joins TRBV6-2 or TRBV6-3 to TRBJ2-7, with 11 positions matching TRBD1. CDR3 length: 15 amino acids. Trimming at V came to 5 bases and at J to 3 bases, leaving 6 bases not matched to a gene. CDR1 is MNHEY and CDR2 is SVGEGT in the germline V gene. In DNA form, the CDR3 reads TGTGCCAGCAGTCCCTGGACAGGGGGCGTCTACGAGCAGTACTTC. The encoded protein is CASSPWTGGVYEQYF.

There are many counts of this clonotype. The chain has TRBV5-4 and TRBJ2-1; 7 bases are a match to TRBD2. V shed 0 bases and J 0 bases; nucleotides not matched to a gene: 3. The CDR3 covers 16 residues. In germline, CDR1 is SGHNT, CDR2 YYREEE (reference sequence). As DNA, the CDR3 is TGTGCCAGCAGCTTGGGTGGCGGGAGCTCCTACAATGAGCAGTTCTTC. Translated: CASSLGGGSSYNEQFF. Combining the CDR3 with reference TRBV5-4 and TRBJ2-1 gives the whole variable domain ETGVTQSPTHLIKTRGQQVTLRCSSQSGHNTVSWYQQALGQGPQFIFQYYREEENGRGNFPPRFSGLQFPNYSSELNVNALELDDSALYLCASSLGGGSSYNEQFFGPGTRLTVL.

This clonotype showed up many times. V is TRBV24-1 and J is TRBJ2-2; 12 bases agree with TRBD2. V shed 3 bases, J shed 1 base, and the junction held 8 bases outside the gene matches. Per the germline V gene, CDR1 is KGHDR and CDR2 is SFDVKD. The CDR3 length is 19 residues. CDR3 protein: CATSDTTSGGAMNTGELFF. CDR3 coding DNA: TGTGCCACCAGTGATACGACTAGCGGGGGAGCAATGAACACCGGGGAGCTGTTTTTT.

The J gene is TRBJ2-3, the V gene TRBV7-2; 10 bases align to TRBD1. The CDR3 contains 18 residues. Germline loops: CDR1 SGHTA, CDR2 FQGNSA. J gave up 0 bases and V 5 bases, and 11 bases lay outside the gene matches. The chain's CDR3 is CASSPRQGASYSTDTQYF. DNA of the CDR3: TGTGCCAGCAGCCCTAGACAGGGGGCTTCGTATAGCACAGATACGCAGTATTTT.

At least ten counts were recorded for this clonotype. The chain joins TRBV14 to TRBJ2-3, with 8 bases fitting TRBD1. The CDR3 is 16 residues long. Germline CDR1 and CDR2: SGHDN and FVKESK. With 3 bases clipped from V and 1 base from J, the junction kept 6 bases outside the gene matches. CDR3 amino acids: CASSHNSGQGTDTQYF. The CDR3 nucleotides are TGTGCCAGCAGCCATAATTCGGGACAGGGCACAGATACGCAGTATTTT.